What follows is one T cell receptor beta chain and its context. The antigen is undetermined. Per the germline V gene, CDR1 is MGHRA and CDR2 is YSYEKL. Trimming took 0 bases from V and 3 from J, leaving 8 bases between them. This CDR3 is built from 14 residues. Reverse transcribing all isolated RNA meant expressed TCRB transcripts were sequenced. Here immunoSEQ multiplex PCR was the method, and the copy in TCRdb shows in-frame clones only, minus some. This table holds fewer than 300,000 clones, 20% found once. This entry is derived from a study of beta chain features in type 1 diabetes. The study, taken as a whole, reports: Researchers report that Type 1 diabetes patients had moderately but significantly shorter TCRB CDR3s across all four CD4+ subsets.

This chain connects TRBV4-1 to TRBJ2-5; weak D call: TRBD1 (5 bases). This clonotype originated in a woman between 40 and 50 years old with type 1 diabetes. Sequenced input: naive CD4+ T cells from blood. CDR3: CASSQDPGKETQYF. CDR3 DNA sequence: TGCGCCAGCAGCCAAGATCCAGGGAAAGAGACCCAGTACTTC.